Listed below are T cell receptor beta chains from one sample, sequenced in a study of T cells after yellow fever vaccination. TCRdb re-analysed the 5' RACE reads in MiXCR, keeping a single row per CDR3 protein. The data hold about 63,000 distinct CDR3 sequences, with around 7.4% observed a single time. The source material was CD8+ T cells sorted from PBMCs, sampled 15 days after the yellow fever booster vaccination. These TCRs come from a man younger than 40 who received the YFV17D yellow fever vaccine. The CDR3 runs from the conserved cysteine through the conserved F or W. Each record gives: clone size, V gene, J gene, CDR3 protein. Size is omitted from some rows. Given values are once, few, many or a class for expanded clones.

clone_size: many; v_call: TRBV5-6; j_call: TRBJ2-7; cdr3_aa: CASGDRVDEQYF
clone_size: many; v_call: TRBV7-7; j_call: TRBJ2-5; cdr3_aa: CASSTGLHQETQYF
clone_size: many; v_call: TRBV5-1; j_call: TRBJ2-7; cdr3_aa: CASSLESGMYSYEQYF
clone_size: many; v_call: TRBV7-6; j_call: TRBJ2-7; cdr3_aa: CASSLDRGYEQYF
clone_size: few; v_call: TRBV30; j_call: TRBJ2-3; cdr3_aa: CASDDPHAADTQYF
clone_size: many; v_call: TRBV7-3; j_call: TRBJ2-2; cdr3_aa: CASSGSTGELFF
clone_size: NA; v_call: TRBV6-1; j_call: TRBJ1-5; cdr3_aa: CASSEPTGVQPQHF
clone_size: many; v_call: TRBV7-7; j_call: TRBJ2-1; cdr3_aa: CASSPTVVNEQFF
clone_size: many; v_call: TRBV6-4; j_call: TRBJ2-1; cdr3_aa: CASSRRDGYNEQFF
clone_size: many; v_call: TRBV24-1; j_call: TRBJ1-4; cdr3_aa: CATSASGADEKLFF
clone_size: many; v_call: TRBV7-6; j_call: TRBJ2-7; cdr3_aa: CASSLGGGVSEQYF
clone_size: many; v_call: TRBV9; j_call: TRBJ2-7; cdr3_aa: CASSPEGSYEQYF
clone_size: many; v_call: TRBV7-9; j_call: TRBJ2-1; cdr3_aa: CASIPPSYNEQFF
clone_size: many; v_call: TRBV28; j_call: TRBJ2-7; cdr3_aa: CASRPGTGDHYEQYF
clone_size: many; v_call: TRBV28; j_call: TRBJ2-2; cdr3_aa: CASSFGRNTGELFF
clone_size: many; v_call: TRBV27; j_call: TRBJ2-3; cdr3_aa: CASSFGPERADTQYF
clone_size: many; v_call: TRBV7-9; j_call: TRBJ2-1; cdr3_aa: CASSLLAGSSYNEQFF
clone_size: many; v_call: TRBV24-1; j_call: TRBJ2-1; cdr3_aa: CATSDERTSEANEQFF
clone_size: many; v_call: TRBV18; j_call: TRBJ2-5; cdr3_aa: CASSHQTGLETQYF
clone_size: many; v_call: TRBV20-1; j_call: TRBJ2-1; cdr3_aa: CSARDRGSSSYNEQFF
clone_size: many; v_call: TRBV6-2/TRBV6-3; j_call: TRBJ2-5; cdr3_aa: CASSRLEGETQYF
clone_size: many; v_call: TRBV5-5; j_call: TRBJ2-2; cdr3_aa: CASNGMNTGELFF
clone_size: many; v_call: TRBV10-3; j_call: TRBJ2-7; cdr3_aa: CAISEAGTGTYEQYF
clone_size: many; v_call: TRBV24-1; j_call: TRBJ2-1; cdr3_aa: CATSDLLAGGEQFF
clone_size: few; v_call: TRBV4-2; j_call: TRBJ2-5; cdr3_aa: CASSQDLRGEETQYF
clone_size: many; v_call: TRBV12-3/TRBV12-4; j_call: TRBJ2-3; cdr3_aa: CASAFSGSTDTQYF
clone_size: many; v_call: TRBV4-2; j_call: TRBJ2-7; cdr3_aa: CASSQAIAYEQYF
clone_size: many; v_call: TRBV20-1; j_call: TRBJ2-1; cdr3_aa: CSARDYLSYNEQFF
clone_size: few; v_call: TRBV5-4; j_call: TRBJ2-3; cdr3_aa: CASSFYQPSPDTQYF
clone_size: many; v_call: TRBV4-1; j_call: TRBJ2-1; cdr3_aa: CASSQGPGTSGTYEQFF
clone_size: many; v_call: TRBV9; j_call: TRBJ2-7; cdr3_aa: CASSVDDSSSYEQYF
clone_size: many; v_call: TRBV27; j_call: TRBJ2-3; cdr3_aa: CASSLNSGDTQYF
clone_size: many; v_call: TRBV27; j_call: TRBJ2-5; cdr3_aa: CASSLSSPVRGQETQYF
clone_size: many; v_call: TRBV20-1; j_call: TRBJ2-2; cdr3_aa: CSANSGRANTGELFF
clone_size: many; v_call: TRBV6-6; j_call: TRBJ2-3; cdr3_aa: CASSRVGTDTQYF
clone_size: few; v_call: TRBV7-9; j_call: TRBJ1-1; cdr3_aa: CASSPLLGEPNTEAFF
clone_size: many; v_call: TRBV4-3; j_call: TRBJ2-7; cdr3_aa: CASSQGYRSSYEQYF
clone_size: many; v_call: TRBV2; j_call: TRBJ2-3; cdr3_aa: CASSTSVLLGTDTQYF
clone_size: few; v_call: TRBV7-9; j_call: TRBJ2-1; cdr3_aa: CASSLLSMGSYNEQFF
clone_size: many; v_call: TRBV15; j_call: TRBJ1-1; cdr3_aa: CATSRDGGSTEAFF
clone_size: many; v_call: TRBV7-3; j_call: TRBJ2-2; cdr3_aa: CASSWGTSGVGELFF
clone_size: many; v_call: TRBV7-6; j_call: TRBJ2-5; cdr3_aa: CASSLRTSGSPLEETQYF
clone_size: many; v_call: TRBV7-9; j_call: TRBJ2-4; cdr3_aa: CASSPFATGTFLAKNIQYF
clone_size: many; v_call: TRBV5-1; j_call: TRBJ2-3; cdr3_aa: CASSLDGDLSTDTQYF
clone_size: many; v_call: TRBV27; j_call: TRBJ2-1; cdr3_aa: CASSLSGSLVSYNEQFF
clone_size: many; v_call: TRBV6-5; j_call: TRBJ1-2; cdr3_aa: CASSYGGANYGYTF
clone_size: many; v_call: TRBV7-8; j_call: TRBJ2-4; cdr3_aa: CASSSSGRGQNIQYF
clone_size: many; v_call: TRBV6-2/TRBV6-3; j_call: TRBJ2-7; cdr3_aa: CASSYSMWMDRAHEQYF
clone_size: many; v_call: TRBV3-1; j_call: TRBJ2-2; cdr3_aa: CASSQGTTGELFF
clone_size: many; v_call: TRBV5-1; j_call: TRBJ2-1; cdr3_aa: CASSLARPAENNNEQFF
clone_size: many; v_call: TRBV20-1; j_call: TRBJ2-5; cdr3_aa: CSARDGGGQETQYF
clone_size: many; v_call: TRBV7-9; j_call: TRBJ2-1; cdr3_aa: CASGPLAVYNEQFF
clone_size: many; v_call: TRBV12-5; j_call: TRBJ2-1; cdr3_aa: CASGWDNEQFF
clone_size: many; v_call: TRBV2; j_call: TRBJ2-7; cdr3_aa: CAGRQGVREQYF
clone_size: many; v_call: TRBV4-1; j_call: TRBJ2-3; cdr3_aa: CASSQDPSGPSTDTQYF